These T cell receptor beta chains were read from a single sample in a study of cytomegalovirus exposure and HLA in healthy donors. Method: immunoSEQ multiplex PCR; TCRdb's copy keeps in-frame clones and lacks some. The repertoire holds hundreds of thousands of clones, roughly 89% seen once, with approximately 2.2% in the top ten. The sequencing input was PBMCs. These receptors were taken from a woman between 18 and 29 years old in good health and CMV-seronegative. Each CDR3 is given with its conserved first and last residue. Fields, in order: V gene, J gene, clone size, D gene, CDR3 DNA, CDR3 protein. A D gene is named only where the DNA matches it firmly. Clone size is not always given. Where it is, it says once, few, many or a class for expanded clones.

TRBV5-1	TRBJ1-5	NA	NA	TGCGCCAGCAGCACCACGGGGAGTAGCAATCAGCCCCAGCATTTT	CASSTTGSSNQPQHF
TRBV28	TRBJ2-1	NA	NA	TGTGCCACCGCCAGGAGCGGAAGCTCCTACAATGAGCAGTTCTTC	CATARSGSSYNEQFF
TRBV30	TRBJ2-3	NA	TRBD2	TGTGCCTTGGGGGGGACTAGCGGGGGAGTAGCTCAATCCGTCGCGCAGTATTTT	CALGGTSGGVAQSVAQYF
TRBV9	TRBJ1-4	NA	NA	TGTGCCAGCAGCGCGAGAGGGGCAGGGGCCTCAGGAACTAATGAAAAACTGTTTTTT	CASSARGAGASGTNEKLFF
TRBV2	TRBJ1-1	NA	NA	TGTGCCAGCAGTCAACAACCGAACACTGAAGCTTTCTTT	CASSQQPNTEAFF
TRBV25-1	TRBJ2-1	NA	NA	TGTGCCAGCAGGGGCCGACTATACAATGAGCAGTTCTTC	CASRGRLYNEQFF
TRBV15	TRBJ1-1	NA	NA	TGTGCCACCAGCAGAGATCCTCAGTTAAACACTGAAGCTTTCTTT	CATSRDPQLNTEAFF
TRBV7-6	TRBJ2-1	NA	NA	TGTGCCAGCAGCTTAGGGGGGGTGGTTGAGCAGTTCTTC	CASSLGGVVEQFF
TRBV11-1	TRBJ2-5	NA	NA	TGTGCCAGCAGCTTAATGCGGGGACAAGAGACCCAGTACTTC	CASSLMRGQETQYF
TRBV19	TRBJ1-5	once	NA	TGTGCCAGTAGTACCGCCGTCCTTCAGGGGCAGCCCCAGCATTTT	CASSTAVLQGQPQHF
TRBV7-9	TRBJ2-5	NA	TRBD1	TGTTCCAGCAGCTTAGTCAGGGGGCAGGAGACCCAGTACTTC	CSSSLVRGQETQYF
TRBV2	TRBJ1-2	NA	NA	TGTGCCAGCAGCCATACCCCGGGTTCGGACAATGGCTACACCTTC	CASSHTPGSDNGYTF
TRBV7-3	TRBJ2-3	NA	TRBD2	TGTGCCAGCAGCTTCGGGACTAGCGGGGCTACAGATACGCAGTATTTT	CASSFGTSGATDTQYF
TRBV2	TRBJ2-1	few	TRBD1	TGTGCCAGCAGTTCCCGGACAGGAGTCTACAATGAGCAGTTCTTC	CASSSRTGVYNEQFF
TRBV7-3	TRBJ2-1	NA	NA	TGTGCCAGCAGCTTCCAAGGGTACGGGGGGCCACACAATGAGCAGTTCTTC	CASSFQGYGGPHNEQFF
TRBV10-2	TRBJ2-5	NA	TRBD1	TGCGCCAGCAGTGGACAGGGGGGGTATACGGGGACCCAGTACTTC	CASSGQGGYTGTQYF
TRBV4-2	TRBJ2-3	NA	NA	TGTGCCAGCAGCCAAGATCTTAGCACAGATACGCAGTATTTT	CASSQDLSTDTQYF
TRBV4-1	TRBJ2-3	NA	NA	TGCGCCAGCAGCCAAGGGAGTGAGGGCCGCACAGATACGCAGTATTTT	CASSQGSEGRTDTQYF
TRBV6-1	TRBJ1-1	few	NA	TGTGCCAGCAGTGAAAATCAGGGGTGGCGGAGTGAAGCTTTCTTT	CASSENQGWRSEAFF
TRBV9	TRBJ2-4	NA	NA	TGTGCCAGCAGCGTAGGAGGGGGGGCTGGTTCCAAAAACATTCAGTACTTC	CASSVGGGAGSKNIQYF
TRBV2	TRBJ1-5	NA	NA	TGTGCCAGCAGACCCCTAGCGGGGGTCCAGCCCCAGCATTTT	CASRPLAGVQPQHF
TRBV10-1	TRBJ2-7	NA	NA	TGCGCCAGCAGTGAGCCGGGAAGCGAGCAGTACTTC	CASSEPGSEQYF
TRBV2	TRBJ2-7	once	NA	TGTGCCAGCAGTGAAAAACAGGACACCTACGAGCAGTACTTC	CASSEKQDTYEQYF
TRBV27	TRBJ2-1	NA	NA	TGTGCCAGCAGCCTTAGAAAGGTAGGAGGATTCTCCTACAATGAGCAGTTCTTC	CASSLRKVGGFSYNEQFF
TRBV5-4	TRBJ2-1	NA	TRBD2	TGTGCCAGCAGCACCGGACTAGCGGGGGGTGAATACAATGAGCAGTTCTTC	CASSTGLAGGEYNEQFF
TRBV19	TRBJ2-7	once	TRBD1	TGTGCCAGTAGTACTGGGACAGGGGGATACGAGCAGTACTTC	CASSTGTGGYEQYF
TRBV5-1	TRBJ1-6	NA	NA	TGCGCCAGCAGCCCCGAAGACAGGTTTAATTCACCCCTCCACTTT	CASSPEDRFNSPLHF
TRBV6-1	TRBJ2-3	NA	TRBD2	TGTGCCAGCAGTGCCCGACTAGCGGGGGGGCTCACAGATACGCAGTATTTT	CASSARLAGGLTDTQYF
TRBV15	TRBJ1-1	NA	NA	TGTGCCACCAGCCCCTTCCCGGTGAACACTGAAGCTTTCTTT	CATSPFPVNTEAFF
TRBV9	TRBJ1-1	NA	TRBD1	TGTGCCAGCAGCCCCCGAGTAGCAAGGGGGCGGAGGACTGAAGCTTTCTTT	CASSPRVARGRRTEAFF
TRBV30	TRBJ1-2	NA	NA	TGTGCCTGGAATTCCCACAGGGCCGATGGCTACACCTTC	CAWNSHRADGYTF
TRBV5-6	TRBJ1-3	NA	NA	TGTGCCAGCAGCAAGAGCTCTGGAAACACCATATATTTT	CASSKSSGNTIYF
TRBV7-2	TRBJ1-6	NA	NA	TGTGCCAGCAGCTTCCCAGTTAATAATTCCCCCCTCCACTTT	CASSFPVNNSPLHF
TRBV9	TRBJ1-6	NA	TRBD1	TGTGCCAGCAGCGCCTACTCGACAGGGTTCAATTCACCCCTCCACTTT	CASSAYSTGFNSPLHF
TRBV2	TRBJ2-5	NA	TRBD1	TGTGCCAGCAGAGGACAGGTCGGTGAGACCCAGTACTTC	CASRGQVGETQYF
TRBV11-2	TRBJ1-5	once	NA	TGTGCCAGCAGCTTAGACTCGGGGGGCTTTCAGCCCCAGCATTTT	CASSLDSGGFQPQHF
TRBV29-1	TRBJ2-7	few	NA	TGCAGCGTTGCAGACAGTAACTACGAGCAGTACTTC	CSVADSNYEQYF
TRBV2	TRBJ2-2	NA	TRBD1	TGTGCCAGCAGGGGGACAGCCCCAAATATTAACACCGGGGAGCTGTTTTTT	CASRGTAPNINTGELFF